This TCR beta chain was identified in a study of shared clonotypes between healthy human individuals. About the research overall: Donors consisted of a couple of women and a few men between 18 and 49. Whole-study results and caveats: In contrast to clonotypes shared by all four donors, non-shared clonotypes had lower generation probabilities.

With respect to this clone: The target antigen is unknown.

CDR3 length: 17 amino acids. Germline V gene sequence: CDR1 MDHEN, CDR2 SYDVKM. The V gene lost 6 bases and the J gene lost 5 bases, with 23 bases spanning the gap. Repertoires were generated with immunoSEQ multiplex PCR, while TCRdb's copy carries only in-frame clones and drops some. Counted here are hundreds of thousands of clones, around three quarters occurring once; the ten biggest clones make up around 1.8%. V usage is TRBV28 and J usage is TRBJ1-5; TRBD1 might be the D (5 bases). The sequenced material came from memory CD4+ T cells sorted from blood. Subset in this sample: CD45RA-negative fraction. This TCR came from a woman aged 25 to 39 in good health. This chain's CDR3 is CASSSWGGRVRYQPQHF. DNA for the CDR3: TGTGCCAGCAGCTCATGGGGGGGACGCGTCCGCTATCAGCCCCAGCATTTT.